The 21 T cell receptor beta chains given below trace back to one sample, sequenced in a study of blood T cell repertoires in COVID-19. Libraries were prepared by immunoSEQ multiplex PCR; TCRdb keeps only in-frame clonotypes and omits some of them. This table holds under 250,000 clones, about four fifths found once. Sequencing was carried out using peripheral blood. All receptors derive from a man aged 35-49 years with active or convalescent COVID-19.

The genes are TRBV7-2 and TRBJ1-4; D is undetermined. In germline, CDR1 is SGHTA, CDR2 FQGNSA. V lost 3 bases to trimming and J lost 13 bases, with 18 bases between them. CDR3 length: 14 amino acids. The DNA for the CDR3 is TGTGCCAGCAGCTTCCAAGAAGCGACGCCTGGACTGTTTTTT. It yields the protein CASSFQEATPGLFF.

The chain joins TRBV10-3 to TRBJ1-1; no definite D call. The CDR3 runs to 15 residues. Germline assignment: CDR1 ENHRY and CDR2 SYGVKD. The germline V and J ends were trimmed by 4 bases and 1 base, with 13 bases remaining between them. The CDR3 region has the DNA TGTGCCATCAGTGCTGGAGTCGAACAGAACACTGAAGCTTTCTTT. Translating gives CAISAGVEQNTEAFF.

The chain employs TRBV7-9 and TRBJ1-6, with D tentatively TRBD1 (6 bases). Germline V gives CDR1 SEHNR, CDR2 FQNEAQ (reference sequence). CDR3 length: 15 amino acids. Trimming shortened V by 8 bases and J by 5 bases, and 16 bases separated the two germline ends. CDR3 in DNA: TGTGCCAGCGGGGTCACGGGGGGCGATAATTCACCCCTCCACTTT. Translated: CASGVTGGDNSPLHF.

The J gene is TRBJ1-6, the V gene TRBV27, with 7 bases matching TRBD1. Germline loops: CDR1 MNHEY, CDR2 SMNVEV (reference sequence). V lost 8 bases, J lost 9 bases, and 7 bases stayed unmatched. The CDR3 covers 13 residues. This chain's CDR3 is CASQTGPGSPLHF. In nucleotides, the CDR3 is TGTGCCAGCCAGACAGGGCCTGGTTCACCCCTCCACTTT.

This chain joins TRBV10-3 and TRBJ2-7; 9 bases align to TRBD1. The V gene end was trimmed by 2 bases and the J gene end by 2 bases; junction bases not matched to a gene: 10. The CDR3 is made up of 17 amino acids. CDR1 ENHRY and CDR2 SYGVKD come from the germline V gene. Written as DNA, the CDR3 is TGTGCCATCAGTGAGCGGGCGTCGAGACAGGGGGCCTACGAGCAGTACTTC. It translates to CAISERASRQGAYEQYF.

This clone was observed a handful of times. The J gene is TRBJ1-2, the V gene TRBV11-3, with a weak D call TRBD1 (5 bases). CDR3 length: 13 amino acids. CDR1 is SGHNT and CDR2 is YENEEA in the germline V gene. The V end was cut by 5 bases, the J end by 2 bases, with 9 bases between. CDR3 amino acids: CASSPGMNYGYTF. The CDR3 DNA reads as TGTGCCAGCAGCCCAGGGATGAACTATGGCTACACCTTC.

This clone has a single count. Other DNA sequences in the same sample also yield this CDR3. The CDR3, as DNA: TGCGCCAGCAGCTTGACGGGAGGAGGGCAGCCCCAGCATTTT. Translation gives CASSLTGGGQPQHF. This sequence joins TRBV5-1 and TRBJ1-5; D remains ambiguous. The CDR3 totals 14 residues. V was clipped by 1 base and J by 7 bases, with 12 bases between them. CDR1 and CDR2 (germline): SGHRS, YFSETQ.

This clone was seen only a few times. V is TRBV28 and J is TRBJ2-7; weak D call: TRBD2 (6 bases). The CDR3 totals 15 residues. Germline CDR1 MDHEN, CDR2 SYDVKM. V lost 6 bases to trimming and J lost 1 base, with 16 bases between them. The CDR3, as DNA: TGTGCCAGCAGCCCTCTCGGGGGTTTATCCTACGAGCAGTACTTC. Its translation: CASSPLGGLSYEQYF.

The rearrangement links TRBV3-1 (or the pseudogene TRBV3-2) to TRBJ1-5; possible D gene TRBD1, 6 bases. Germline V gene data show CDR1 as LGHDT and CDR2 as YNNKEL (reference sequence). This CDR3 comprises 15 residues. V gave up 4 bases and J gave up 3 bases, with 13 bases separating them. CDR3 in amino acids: CASSLRGGINQPQHF. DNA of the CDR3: TGTGCCAGCAGCCTAAGGGGGGGTATCAATCAGCCCCAGCATTTT.

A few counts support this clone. The CDR3 bases are TGTGCCAGCAGCTTAGATCCCGCAGCGGCCTCTGGAAACACCATATATTTT. Translated, it gives CASSLDPAAASGNTIYF. The V and J genes are TRBV11-2 and TRBJ1-3; D is ambiguous. V lost 0 bases, J lost 0 bases, and 12 bases lay in between. The CDR3 has 17 residues. CDR1 and CDR2 from the germline V gene are SGHAT and FQNNGV.

CDR3 bases: TGTGCCAGCCAAACAAGGTCCGCCTCCCCCGGGACCGGGGAGCTGTTTTTT. Translated, it gives CASQTRSASPGTGELFF. The V and J genes are TRBV4-2 and TRBJ2-2; D ambiguous. With 8 bases removed from V and 5 bases from J, the gap between germline ends came to 24 bases. This CDR3 has 17 residues. Germline CDR1 LGHNA, CDR2 YNFKEQ.

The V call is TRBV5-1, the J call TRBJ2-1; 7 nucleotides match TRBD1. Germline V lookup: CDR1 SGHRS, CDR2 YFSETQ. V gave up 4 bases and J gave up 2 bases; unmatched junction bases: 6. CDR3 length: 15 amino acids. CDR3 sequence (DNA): TGCGCCAGCAGCCCCGGGACAGCGACCTACAATGAGCAGTTCTTC. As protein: CASSPGTATYNEQFF.

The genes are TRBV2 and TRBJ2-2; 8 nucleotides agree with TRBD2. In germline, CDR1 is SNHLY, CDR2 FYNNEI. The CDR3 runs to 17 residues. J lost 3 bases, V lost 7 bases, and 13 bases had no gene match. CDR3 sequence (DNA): TGTGCCAGCACCACTTCAACCGGGGGGGCGCACACCGGGGAGCTGTTTTTT. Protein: CASTTSTGGAHTGELFF. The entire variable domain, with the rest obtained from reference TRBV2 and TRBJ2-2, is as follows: EPEVTQTPSHQVTQMGQEVILRCVPISNHLYFYWYRQILGQKVEFLVSFYNNEISEKSEIFDDQFSVERPDGSNFTLKIRSTKLEDSAMYFCASTTSTGGAHTGELFFGEGSRLTVL.

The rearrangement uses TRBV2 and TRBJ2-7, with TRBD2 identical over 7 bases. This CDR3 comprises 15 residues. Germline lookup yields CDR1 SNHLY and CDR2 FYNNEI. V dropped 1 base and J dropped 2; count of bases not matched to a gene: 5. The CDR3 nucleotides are TGTGCCAGCAGTGAAGAGAGCGGGATCACCTACGAGCAGTACTTC. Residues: CASSEESGITYEQYF. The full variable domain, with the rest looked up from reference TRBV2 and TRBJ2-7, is EPEVTQTPSHQVTQMGQEVILRCVPISNHLYFYWYRQILGQKVEFLVSFYNNEISEKSEIFDDQFSVERPDGSNFTLKIRSTKLEDSAMYFCASSEESGITYEQYFGPGTRLTVT.

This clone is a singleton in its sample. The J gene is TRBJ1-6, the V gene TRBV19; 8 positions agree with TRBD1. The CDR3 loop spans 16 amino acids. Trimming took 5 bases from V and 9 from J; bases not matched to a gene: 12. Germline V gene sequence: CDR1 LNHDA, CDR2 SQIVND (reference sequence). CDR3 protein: CASSSLGQGRGSPLHF. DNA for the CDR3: TGTGCCAGTAGTTCTCTCGGACAGGGTCGCGGTTCACCCCTCCACTTT. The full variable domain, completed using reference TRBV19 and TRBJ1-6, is DGGITQSPKYLFRKEGQNVTLSCEQNLNHDAMYWYRQDPGQGLRLIYYSQIVNDFQKGDIAEGYSVSREKKESFPLTVTSAQKNPTAFYLCASSSLGQGRGSPLHFGNGTRLTVT.

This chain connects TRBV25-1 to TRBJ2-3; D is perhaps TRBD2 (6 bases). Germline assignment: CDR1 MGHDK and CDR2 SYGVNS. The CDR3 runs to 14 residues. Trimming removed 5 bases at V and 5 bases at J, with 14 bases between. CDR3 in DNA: TGTGCCAGCAGTAATCGGGTGGGGGGAGATACGCAGTATTTT. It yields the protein CASSNRVGGDTQYF.

CDR3 amino acids: CASSYWTGFDQPQHF. CDR3 bases: TGTGCCAGCAGTTATTGGACAGGGTTTGATCAGCCCCAGCATTTT. The V gene is TRBV6-2 or TRBV6-3, the J gene TRBJ1-5; 8 nucleotides line up with TRBD1. This CDR3 contains 15 residues. Trimming took 3 bases from V and 5 from J; bases not matched to a gene: 6. Germline CDR1 is MNHEY and CDR2 is SVGEGT.

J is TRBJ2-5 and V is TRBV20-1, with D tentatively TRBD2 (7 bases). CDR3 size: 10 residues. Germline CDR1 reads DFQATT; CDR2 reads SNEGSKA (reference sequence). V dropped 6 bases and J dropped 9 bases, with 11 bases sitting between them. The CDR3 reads CSAGGLAQYF. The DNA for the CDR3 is TGCAGTGCCGGGGGGCTGGCCCAGTACTTC.

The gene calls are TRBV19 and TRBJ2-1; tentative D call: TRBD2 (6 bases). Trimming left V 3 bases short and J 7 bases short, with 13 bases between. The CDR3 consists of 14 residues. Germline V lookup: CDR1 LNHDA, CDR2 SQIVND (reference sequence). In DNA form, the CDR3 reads TGTGCCAGTAGTATCCTAACTAGCATGAATGAGCAGTTCTTC. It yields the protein CASSILTSMNEQFF.

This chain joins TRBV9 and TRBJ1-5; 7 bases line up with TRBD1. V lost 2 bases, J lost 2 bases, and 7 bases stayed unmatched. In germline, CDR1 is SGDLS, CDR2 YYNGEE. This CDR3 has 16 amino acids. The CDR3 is CASSVGPGTGNQPQHF. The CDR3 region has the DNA TGTGCCAGCAGCGTTGGACCCGGGACAGGCAATCAGCCCCAGCATTTT.

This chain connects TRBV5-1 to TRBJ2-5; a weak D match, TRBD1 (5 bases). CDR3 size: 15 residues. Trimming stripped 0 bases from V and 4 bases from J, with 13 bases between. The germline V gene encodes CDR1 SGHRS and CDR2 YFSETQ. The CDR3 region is CASSLGGDRRETQYF. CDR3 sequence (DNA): TGCGCCAGCAGCTTGGGGGGCGATCGGCGAGAGACCCAGTACTTC.